These 16 T cell receptor beta chains came from one sample sequenced in a study of cytomegalovirus exposure and HLA in healthy donors. PCR used 60 Vbeta primers and 13 Jbeta primers. Clones were read by immunoSEQ multiplex PCR, and TCRdb kept only the in-frame ones, dropping some. The sample holds about 150,000 clones, 70% to 85% seen once. Material for sequencing was PBMCs. The receptors come from a woman in her 50s in good health and CMV-seropositive.

This clone was found once. The chain joins TRBV19 to TRBJ2-2; 7 nucleotides agree with TRBD1. The CDR3 spans 15 residues. CDR1 and CDR2 from the germline V gene are LNHDA and SQIVND (reference sequence). Unmatched junction bases numbered 5, after V lost 4 bases and J lost 3 bases. The CDR3 region has the DNA TGTGCCAGTAGTACCTCGGGACAGTACACCGGGGAGCTGTTTTTT. This codes for CASSTSGQYTGELFF.

The V and J genes are TRBV27 and TRBJ1-1; 7 bases are a match to TRBD1. The CDR3 runs to 13 residues. The germline CDR1 and CDR2 sequences are MNHEY and SMNVEV (reference sequence). Trimming took 8 bases from V and 11 from J; bases not matched to a gene: 14. The CDR3 DNA is TGTGCCAGCGGCCCGGGACAGCCTAAAAACGCTTTCTTT. Translation gives CASGPGQPKNAFF.

The rearrangement links TRBV19 to TRBJ2-1, with 8 bases matching TRBD1. CDR1 is LNHDA, CDR2 SQIVND, per germline (reference sequence). The CDR3 covers 13 residues. With V trimmed by 6 bases and J by 7 bases, 5 bases remained unmatched. In DNA, the CDR3 is TGTGCCAGTAGGGCAGGGGGCTTGAATGAGCAGTTCTTC. Translated, it gives CASRAGGLNEQFF.

This chain links TRBV7-2 with TRBJ2-2, with 7 bases identical to TRBD1. CDR3 length: 15 residues. J was trimmed by 7 bases and V by 5 bases; bases with no gene match: 10. Germline lookup yields CDR1 SGHTA and CDR2 FQGNSA. CDR3 loop: CASSPQGVTGGELFF. The CDR3, as DNA: TGTGCCAGCAGCCCGCAGGGGGTGACGGGCGGGGAGCTGTTTTTT. Variable domain in full (rest from reference TRBV7-2 and TRBJ2-2): GAGVSQSPSNKVTEKGKDVELRCDPISGHTALYWYRQSLGQGLEFLIYFQGNSAPDKSGLPSDRFSAERTGGSVSTLTIQRTQQEDSAVYLCASSPQGVTGGELFFGEGSRLTVL.

V and J are TRBV6-5 and TRBJ1-6, with 8 bases lining up with TRBD1. Germline trimming cut 4 bases from V and 7 bases from J; bases unmatched to any gene: 0. The CDR3 has 13 amino acids. CDR1 and CDR2 from the germline V gene are MNHEY and SVGAGI. The CDR3 DNA reads as TGTGCCAGCAGTTGGGACAGGAATTCACCCCTCCACTTT. Amino acid sequence: CASSWDRNSPLHF.

The gene calls are TRBV6-1 and TRBJ1-2; no definite D call. Germline values: CDR1 MNHNS, CDR2 SASEGT. This CDR3 comprises 13 residues. Deletions cut 5 bases from V and 6 bases from J, with 13 bases between. The CDR3 reads CASSLGSWDGYTF. The DNA of the CDR3 is TGTGCCAGCAGTCTAGGGAGTTGGGATGGCTACACCTTC.

The CDR3 sequence is CASSPLGAGEETQYF. CDR3 sequence (DNA): TGTGCCAGCAGCCCTCTGGGGGCGGGGGAGGAGACCCAGTACTTC. The chain carries TRBV5-6 and TRBJ2-5; tentative D call: TRBD2 (7 bases). V was trimmed by 4 bases and J by 5 bases, leaving 18 bases between them. This CDR3 comprises 15 residues. Germline CDR1 SGHDT, CDR2 YYEEEE.

CDR3 nucleotide sequence: TGCGCCAGCAGCTATGGCGACAGTCTGAGGGCTTTCTTT. This encodes CASSYGDSLRAFF. The rearrangement joins TRBV5-1 to TRBJ1-1, with D possibly being TRBD1 (5 bases). The V gene lost 3 bases and the J gene lost 11 bases, with 17 bases spanning the gap. The germline gives CDR1 SGHRS, CDR2 YFSETQ. The CDR3 totals 13 residues. The whole variable domain, remainder taken from reference TRBV5-1 and TRBJ1-1, is KAGVTQTPRYLIKTRGQQVTLSCSPISGHRSVSWYQQTPGQGLQFLFEYFSETQRNKGNFPGRFSGRQFSNSRSEMNVSTLELGDSALYLCASSYGDSLRAFFGQGTRLTVV.

This clone was seen only a few times. This sequence joins TRBV6-5 and TRBJ1-6; D is possibly TRBD1 (6 bases). Germline CDR1 is MNHEY and CDR2 is SVGAGI. With 0 bases removed from V and 2 bases from J, the gap between germline ends came to 8 bases. This CDR3 spans 16 amino acids. CDR3 DNA: TGTGCCAGCAGTTACTCCTGGACAGCCTATAATTCACCCCTCCACTTT. This codes for CASSYSWTAYNSPLHF.

The chain couples TRBV5-6 to TRBJ2-1; possible D gene TRBD2, 7 bases. Trimming pared 9 bases from V and 6 bases from J, leaving 22 bases between. CDR3 length: 15 residues. The germline CDR1 and CDR2 sequences are SGHDT and YYEEEE. CDR3 protein: CATTQQSRGANEQFF. The CDR3 region has the DNA TGTGCCACCACACAACAATCACGGGGGGCCAATGAGCAGTTCTTC.

The chain combines TRBV5-4 with TRBJ1-2; 8 bases are shared with TRBD1. The CDR3 spans 13 residues. Germline trimming cut 2 bases from V and 6 bases from J; bases unmatched to any gene: 3. Per the germline V gene, CDR1 is SGHNT and CDR2 is YYREEE (reference sequence). This chain's CDR3 is CASSFSGGDGYTF. Here the CDR3 DNA reads TGTGCCAGCAGCTTTTCAGGGGGCGATGGCTACACCTTC.

Here the CDR3 reads CASSLLAGGPGEQYF. Here the CDR3 DNA reads TGCGCCAGCAGCCTACTAGCGGGGGGGCCCGGCGAGCAGTACTTC. The V and J genes are TRBV10-2 and TRBJ2-7; the match to TRBD2 covers 13 bases. Trimming removed 6 bases from V and 6 bases from J; junction bases left unmatched: 8. The germline CDR1 and CDR2 sequences are WSHSY and SAAADI. The CDR3 spans 15 residues.

This chain joins TRBV27 and TRBJ2-3; TRBD2 aligns across 8 bases. CDR1 is MNHEY, CDR2 SMNVEV, per germline (reference sequence). The length of the CDR3 is 14 residues. V gave up 11 bases and J gave up 4 bases; unmatched junction bases: 11. CDR3 loop: CAVLPGGNSDTQYF. CDR3 DNA sequence: TGTGCCGTCTTGCCGGGGGGGAATTCAGATACGCAGTATTTT.

The CDR3 is CASSPPGTYEQYF. The CDR3 nucleotides read TGTGCCAGCTCACCTCCAGGGACCTACGAGCAGTACTTC. The chain carries TRBV18 and TRBJ2-7; possible D gene TRBD1, 5 bases. This CDR3 region has 13 residues. Trimming took off 3 bases at V and 2 bases at J, with 8 bases between the two ends. The germline V gene encodes CDR1 KGHSH and CDR2 LQKENI.

The V call is TRBV9, the J call TRBJ2-3, with 10 bases identical to TRBD1. The ends lost 0 bases at V and 4 bases at J; junction bases unmatched: 11. Germline V lookup: CDR1 SGDLS, CDR2 YYNGEE. The CDR3 has 18 amino acids. The CDR3 reads CASSVVGDRGLLADTQYF. The CDR3, as DNA: TGTGCCAGCAGCGTAGTGGGGGACAGGGGACTCTTAGCAGATACGCAGTATTTT.

The CDR3 is CASSHGVEDTQYF. CDR3 DNA sequence: TGTGCCAGCAGCCACGGGGTCGAGGATACGCAGTATTTT. V is TRBV5-4 and J is TRBJ2-3; TRBD2 is a possible D gene (5 bases). V lost 4 bases to trimming and J lost 6 bases, with 12 bases between them. The germline gives CDR1 SGHNT, CDR2 YYREEE (reference sequence). CDR3 length equals 13 residues.